The 27 T cell receptor beta chains below were found in one sample sequenced in a study of T-cell reconstitution after alpha-beta-depleted transplantation in children. Molecular barcoding with unique molecular identifiers was used for the TCRbeta library. Each CDR3 protein gets one entry after TCRdb re-called the PCR reads with MiXCR. The table shows about 900,000 distinct CDR3 sequences, with roughly 31% occurring only once. The sequences come from PBMCs, mostly from graft donor cells, collected 360 days after TCRalphabeta/CD19-depleted stem cell transplant. The receptors originated from a boy younger than two who had a stem cell transplant for SCID, so the T cells may come from the graft donor.

Many counts were recorded for this clonotype. The chain recombines TRBV2 with TRBJ2-3; 7 bases match TRBD1. CDR3 size: 13 residues. V was pared by 6 bases and J by 3 bases, with 3 bases of the junction left unmatched. CDR1 SNHLY and CDR2 FYNNEI come from the germline V gene. The CDR3 DNA reads TGTGCCAGCAGAAGGGGGCCGACAGATACGCAGTATTTT. Amino acid sequence: CASRRGPTDTQYF.

The genes are TRBV9 and TRBJ2-2, with 11 bases fitting TRBD2. There are 17 residues in the CDR3. V was clipped by 0 bases and J by 5 bases; unmatched bases: 6. Per germline, CDR1 SGDLS and CDR2 YYNGEE. The CDR3 sequence is CASSVEGSGGETGELFF. The CDR3 region has the DNA TGTGCCAGCAGCGTAGAAGGTAGCGGGGGGGAGACCGGGGAGCTGTTTTTT.

The chain uses TRBV5-1 and TRBJ2-7; 8 bases match TRBD1. Germline CDR1 is SGHRS and CDR2 is YFSETQ. J gave up 4 bases and V 4 bases, and 16 bases lay outside the gene matches. The CDR3 runs to 17 residues. For the CDR3, the DNA is TGCGCCAGCAGCGAGGCGAGTCCCGGGACAGGAGGATACGAGCAGTACTTC. Amino acid sequence: CASSEASPGTGGYEQYF.

This chain uses TRBV4-2 with TRBJ2-2, with D perhaps TRBD1 (6 bases). V was shortened by 4 bases and J by 3 bases, with 9 bases between the two germline ends. The CDR3 spans 14 residues. The germline V gene has CDR1 LGHNA and CDR2 YNFKEQ. CDR3 region: CASSLGHYTGELFF. The CDR3 DNA sequence: TGTGCCAGCAGCCTGGGACACTACACCGGGGAGCTGTTTTTT.

V usage is TRBV6-1 and J usage is TRBJ2-1; 8 bases are shared with TRBD1. Germline V CDR1 and CDR2: MNHNS, SASEGT. After removal of 5 bases from V and 12 bases from J, the junction contained 6 bases not matched to a gene. This CDR3 comprises 12 residues. CDR3 DNA sequence: TGTGCCAGCAGTCGGACAGGGAGTGGGCAGTTCTTC. Its translation is CASSRTGSGQFF.

The chain has TRBV24-1 and TRBJ2-5; D is perhaps TRBD2 (5 bases). Per germline, CDR1 KGHDR and CDR2 SFDVKD. V was trimmed by 3 bases and J by 4 bases, leaving 14 bases between them. CDR3 length equals 15 residues. The CDR3 nucleotides read TGTGCCACCAGTGATGGGAGCGAGGCAAGAGAGACCCAGTACTTC. This gives the protein CATSDGSEARETQYF.

There are a few counts of this clonotype. The genes are TRBV5-6 and TRBJ2-5; 13 nucleotides align to TRBD2. Per the germline V gene, CDR1 is SGHDT and CDR2 is YYEEEE. V shed 4 bases and J 9 bases; nucleotides not matched to a gene: 6. The CDR3 consists of 14 residues. CDR3 protein: CASSETTSGGSQYF. Here the CDR3 DNA reads TGTGCCAGCAGCGAGACGACTAGCGGGGGGTCCCAGTACTTC.

V gene TRBV7-9 combines with J gene TRBJ1-6; a possible D gene is TRBD1 (6 bases). The CDR3 consists of 10 residues. Trimming took 3 bases from V and 15 from J, leaving 6 bases between them. CDR1 is SEHNR and CDR2 is FQNEAQ in the germline V gene (reference sequence). This CDR3 is CASSFRGLHF. The CDR3 DNA follows: TGTGCCAGCAGCTTCAGGGGCCTCCACTTT.

DNA for the CDR3: TGTGCCAGCAGTTACGCAACCGGACACTCCCAAGAGACCCAGTACTTC. It translates to CASSYATGHSQETQYF. V usage is TRBV6-2 or TRBV6-3 and J usage is TRBJ2-5, with TRBD1 as a possible D gene (5 bases). The CDR3 runs to 16 residues. The germline V gene has CDR1 MNHEY and CDR2 SVGEGT. V was clipped by 2 bases and J by 1 base, with 14 bases between them.

This rearrangement joins TRBV6-5 to TRBJ2-1, with D perhaps assigned TRBD1 or TRBD2 (5 bases each). With 2 bases removed from V and 7 bases from J, the gap between germline ends came to 12 bases. The germline gives CDR1 MNHEY, CDR2 SVGAGI. CDR3 length: 14 amino acids. CDR3 nucleotide sequence: TGTGCCAGCAGTTACGGGGGAAACAAGAATGAGCAGTTCTTC. Translating it yields CASSYGGNKNEQFF.

This rearrangement joins TRBV5-1 to TRBJ2-1, with TRBD2 identical over 9 bases. With 4 bases clipped from V and 10 bases from J, the junction kept 9 bases outside the gene matches. Germline V gene lookup returns CDR1 SGHRS and CDR2 YFSETQ. The CDR3 totals 14 residues. Written as DNA, the CDR3 is TGCGCCAGCAGCCCAGGGACTAGCTATCGCGAGCAGTTCTTC. Translation: CASSPGTSYREQFF.

The chain recombines TRBV30 with TRBJ1-1, with 8 positions matching TRBD1. Germline loops: CDR1 GTSNPN, CDR2 SVGIG (reference sequence). V shed 5 bases, J shed 3 bases, and the junction held 11 bases outside the gene matches. The CDR3 totals 15 residues. DNA for the CDR3: TGTGCCTGGGTTCGACAGGGGAAGGGGGACACTGAAGCTTTCTTT. It is translated as CAWVRQGKGDTEAFF.

This chain links TRBV7-9 with TRBJ1-1; D perhaps matches TRBD1 (5 bases). CDR3 length: 15 amino acids. Per the germline V gene, CDR1 is SEHNR and CDR2 is FQNEAQ (reference sequence). V was trimmed by 1 base and J by 4 bases, leaving 13 bases between them. The CDR3 here is CASSLDLRDPTEAFF. CDR3 nucleotides: TGTGCCAGCAGCTTAGATCTCCGGGACCCCACTGAAGCTTTCTTT. The full variable domain, in which reference TRBV7-9 and TRBJ1-1 provide the parts outside the CDR3, is DTGVSQNPRHKITKRGQNVTFRCDPISEHNRLYWYRQTLGQGPEFLTYFQNEAQLEKSRLLSDRFSAERPKGSFSTLEIQRTEQGDSAMYLCASSLDLRDPTEAFFGQGTRLTVV.

The sample holds a few counts of this clonotype. V and J are TRBV20-1 and TRBJ2-7; 7 bases align to TRBD2. CDR1 is DFQATT, CDR2 SNEGSKA, per germline (reference sequence). Trimming took 0 bases from V and 5 from J; bases not matched to a gene: 10. The CDR3 sequence is 15 residues long. The CDR3 bases are TGCAGTGCTAGAGAGGGGGGGGTGCAAGATCACGAGCAGTACTTC. Translated, it gives CSAREGGVQDHEQYF.

In this sample, this clonotype turned up a few times. The chain employs TRBV7-2 and TRBJ2-1; no firm D call. The germline V gene has CDR1 SGHTA and CDR2 FQGNSA. V was cut by 1 base and J by 0 bases, with 10 bases left in between. The CDR3 totals 16 residues. This CDR3 is CASSLVHGSSYNEQFF. CDR3 DNA: TGTGCCAGCAGCTTAGTTCACGGTAGCTCCTACAATGAGCAGTTCTTC.

The chain combines TRBV20-1 with TRBJ2-5; D may correspond to TRBD1 or TRBD2 (6 bases each). The V end was cut by 6 bases, the J end by 2 bases, with 16 bases between. Germline V gene data show CDR1 as DFQATT and CDR2 as SNEGSKA (reference sequence). The CDR3 loop spans 14 amino acids. The CDR3: CSAPPGGGQETQYF. The DNA for the CDR3 is TGCAGTGCCCCGCCCGGGGGCGGTCAAGAGACCCAGTACTTC.

This clonotype was found a few times. This rearrangement joins TRBV12-3 or TRBV12-4 to TRBJ2-7; 8 nucleotides align to TRBD1. V was pared by 5 bases and J by 2 bases, with 8 bases of the junction left unmatched. The CDR3 is made up of 15 amino acids. The CDR3: CASSGRGQGPYEQYF. The CDR3 DNA follows: TGTGCCAGCAGTGGTCGAGGACAGGGCCCCTACGAGCAGTACTTC.

The chain uses TRBV6-6 and TRBJ2-2, with unresolved D. Trimming took 5 bases from V and 7 from J, leaving 11 bases between them. This CDR3 has 13 residues. CDR1 is MNHNY and CDR2 is SVGAGI in the germline V gene (reference sequence). CDR3 sequence (DNA): TGTGCCAGCAGTCCCCTCGTAGACGGGGAGCTGTTTTTT. This translates into CASSPLVDGELFF.

The CDR3 sequence: CASTLLGSRGTDTQYF. CDR3 DNA: TGTGCCAGCACCCTACTAGGGTCCCGGGGCACAGATACGCAGTATTTT. The V call is TRBV12-3 or TRBV12-4, the J call TRBJ2-3; a possible D gene is TRBD2 (5 bases). This CDR3 contains 16 residues. Deletions cut 7 bases from V and 1 base from J, with 18 bases between.

The table lists this clonotype with a few counts. V is TRBV6-5 and J is TRBJ2-7; D gene ambiguous. V dropped 2 bases and J dropped 0 bases, with 11 bases sitting between them. The CDR3 extends over 15 amino acids. CDR1 MNHEY and CDR2 SVGAGI come from the germline V gene. The CDR3 sequence: CASSYTAANSYEQYF. CDR3 in DNA: TGTGCCAGCAGTTACACGGCAGCTAACTCCTACGAGCAGTACTTC.

This clonotype turned up a few times. V usage is TRBV12-3 or TRBV12-4 and J usage is TRBJ2-3; perhaps D is TRBD1 or TRBD2 (6 bases each). CDR3 length equals 15 residues. V dropped 10 bases and J dropped 1 base, with 18 bases sitting between them. The DNA of the CDR3 is TGTGCCACCGACCAAGGAAGGGGGGGCACAGATACGCAGTATTTT. This encodes CATDQGRGGTDTQYF.

This clonotype showed up just a few times. The gene calls are TRBV5-1 and TRBJ1-5, with a possible D match to TRBD1 (6 bases). V was shortened by 0 bases and J by 7 bases, with 14 bases between the two germline ends. Germline V gene sequence: CDR1 SGHRS, CDR2 YFSETQ. The CDR3 loop spans 15 amino acids. DNA for the CDR3: TGCGCCAGCAGCTTGGTCCCAGGGGAAGGGCAGCCCCAGCATTTT. It codes for CASSLVPGEGQPQHF.

In its sample, this clonotype was seen a few times. The chain is built from TRBV20-1 and TRBJ2-7, with 7 nucleotides matching TRBD1. The CDR3 extends over 15 amino acids. J was trimmed by 7 bases and V by 0 bases; bases with no gene match: 12. From germline, CDR1 is DFQATT and CDR2 SNEGSKA (reference sequence). CDR3 amino acids: CSARDEGASPREQYF. The CDR3 DNA follows: TGCAGTGCTAGAGATGAGGGGGCTTCGCCACGGGAGCAGTACTTC.

The V gene is TRBV7-8, the J gene TRBJ2-5; D is possibly TRBD1 or TRBD2 (5 bases each). CDR3 size: 17 residues. Trimming cost V 4 bases and J 3 bases, with 21 bases left between them. CDR1 is SGHVS and CDR2 is FQNEAQ in the germline V gene. The CDR3 DNA reads TGTGCCAGCAGCTCGACGATGCCGGGACCGAAAGAAGAGACCCAGTACTTC. Its protein is CASSSTMPGPKEETQYF.

This clonotype has ten or more counts. V usage is TRBV28 and J usage is TRBJ2-5; 9 bases are shared with TRBD2. Germline V gene sequence: CDR1 MDHEN, CDR2 SYDVKM. The ends lost 5 bases at V and 6 bases at J; junction bases unmatched: 7. This CDR3 has 14 amino acids. The CDR3, as DNA: TGTGCCAGCAGTCCTCCGGGACTAGCAAAGACCCAGTACTTC. Protein product: CASSPPGLAKTQYF.

This clonotype has ten or more counts. This chain connects TRBV5-1 to TRBJ2-7; D unclear. The V end lost 1 base, the J end lost 3 bases, and 2 bases lay between the germline ends. Germline CDR1 reads SGHRS; CDR2 reads YFSETQ. The CDR3 loop spans 11 amino acids. The CDR3 DNA reads as TGCGCCAGCAGCTTGAACTACGAGCAGTACTTC. It specifies CASSLNYEQYF.

J is TRBJ1-4 and V is TRBV11-2, with TRBD1 as a possible D gene (6 bases). The CDR3 sequence is 15 residues long. V lost 1 base and J 8 bases, leaving 14 bases between the germline ends. Germline assignment: CDR1 SGHAT and CDR2 FQNNGV. CDR3 DNA: TGTGCCAGCAGCTTAGGTATGGGGGCTGAGGAAAAACTGTTTTTT. This encodes CASSLGMGAEEKLFF.